The subject of this entry is one T cell receptor beta chain. The trim removed 1 base at V and 6 bases at J, leaving 14 bases unmatched. The CDR3 spans 19 residues. Germline lookup yields CDR1 SGHDN and CDR2 FVKESK. This record belongs to a study of blood T cell repertoires in COVID-19. Study at large: Sources were T cells, B-cell-depleted T cells, or PBMCs; the material itself was cDNA or gDNA.

The participants were between about 18 and 95 years old and came from 24 US areas. Produced via immunoSEQ multiplex PCR; TCRdb's table is partial and in-frame only. The sample records about 200,000 clones, about 82% being singletons. The receptor comes from a man between 40 and 49 years old with acute COVID-19. V is TRBV14 and J is TRBJ2-3; 12 bases map to TRBD2. The sample was PBMCs or T cells enriched from blood (not recorded which). Here the CDR3 DNA reads TGTGCCAGCAGCCAAGTCCCCATGACTAGCGGGAGCCCAAGGGATACGCAGTATTTT. This encodes CASSQVPMTSGSPRDTQYF. The entire variable domain, with the rest obtained from reference TRBV14 and TRBJ2-3, is as follows: EAGVTQFPSHSVIEKGQTVTLRCDPISGHDNLYWYRRVMGKEIKFLLHFVKESKQDESGMPNNRFLAERTGGTYSTLKVQPAELEDSGVYFCASSQVPMTSGSPRDTQYFGPGTRLTVL.